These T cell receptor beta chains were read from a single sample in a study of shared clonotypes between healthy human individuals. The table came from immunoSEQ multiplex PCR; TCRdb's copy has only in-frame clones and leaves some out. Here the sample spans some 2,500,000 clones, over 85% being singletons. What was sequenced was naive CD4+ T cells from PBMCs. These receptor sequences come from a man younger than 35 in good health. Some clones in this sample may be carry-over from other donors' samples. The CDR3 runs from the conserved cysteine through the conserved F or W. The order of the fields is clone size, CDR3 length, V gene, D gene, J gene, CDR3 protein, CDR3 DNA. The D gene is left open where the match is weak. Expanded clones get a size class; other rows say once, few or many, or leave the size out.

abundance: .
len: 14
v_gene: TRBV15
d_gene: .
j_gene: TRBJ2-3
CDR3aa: CATSRGGATDTQYF
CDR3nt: TGTGCCACCAGCAGAGGGGGCGCAACAGATACGCAGTATTTT

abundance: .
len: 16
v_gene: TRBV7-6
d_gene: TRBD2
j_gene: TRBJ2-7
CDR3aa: CASSLGRGTVTYEQYF
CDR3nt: TGTGCCAGCAGCTTAGGGCGGGGGACGGTAACCTACGAGCAGTACTTC

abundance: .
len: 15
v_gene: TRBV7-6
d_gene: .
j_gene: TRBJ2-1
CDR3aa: CASSLAERKVNEQFF
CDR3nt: TGTGCCAGCAGCTTAGCAGAACGGAAGGTCAATGAGCAGTTCTTC

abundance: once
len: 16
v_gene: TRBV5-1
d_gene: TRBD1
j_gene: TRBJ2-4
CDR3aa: CASSLEPRGPGGIQYF
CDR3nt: TGCGCCAGCAGCTTGGAGCCCAGGGGGCCTGGGGGCATTCAGTACTTC

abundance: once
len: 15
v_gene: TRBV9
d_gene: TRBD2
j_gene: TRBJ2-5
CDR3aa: CASSVVGLARETQYF
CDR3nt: TGTGCCAGCAGCGTAGTAGGACTAGCACGGGAGACCCAGTACTTC

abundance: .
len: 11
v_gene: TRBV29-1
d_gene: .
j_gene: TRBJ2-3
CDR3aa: CSFSLTDTQYF
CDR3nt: TGCAGCTTCTCCCTGACAGATACGCAGTATTTT

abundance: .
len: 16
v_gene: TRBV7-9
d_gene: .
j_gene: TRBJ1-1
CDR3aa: CASSLAYRVSTSEAFF
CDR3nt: TGTGCCAGCAGCTTAGCATACAGGGTTTCAACATCTGAAGCTTTCTTT

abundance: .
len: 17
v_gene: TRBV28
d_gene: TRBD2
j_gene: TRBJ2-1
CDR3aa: CASYPGGASGGGDEQFF
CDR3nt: TGTGCCAGCTACCCTGGGGGGGCTAGCGGGGGAGGCGATGAGCAGTTCTTC

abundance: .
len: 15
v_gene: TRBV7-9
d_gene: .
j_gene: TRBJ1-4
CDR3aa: CASSLGFGDREKLFF
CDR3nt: TGTGCCAGCAGCTTAGGGTTCGGGGACCGTGAAAAACTGTTTTTT

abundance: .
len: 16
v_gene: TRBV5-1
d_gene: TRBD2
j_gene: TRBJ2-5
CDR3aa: CASSLGVAGGAETQYF
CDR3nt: TGCGCCAGCAGCTTGGGAGTAGCGGGAGGAGCGGAGACCCAGTACTTC

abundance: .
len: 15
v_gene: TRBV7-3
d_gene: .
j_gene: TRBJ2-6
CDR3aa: CASSLGGSGANVLTF
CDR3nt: TGTGCCAGCAGCTTGGGAGGCTCTGGGGCCAACGTCCTGACTTTC

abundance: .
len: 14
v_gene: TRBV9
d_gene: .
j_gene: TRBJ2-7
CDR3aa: CASSPGWGSYEQYF
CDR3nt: TGTGCCAGCTCCCCTGGCTGGGGGTCGTACGAGCAGTACTTC

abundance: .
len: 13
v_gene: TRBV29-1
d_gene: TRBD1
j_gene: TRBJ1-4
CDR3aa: CSVEDRANEKLFF
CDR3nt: TGCAGCGTTGAGGACAGGGCTAATGAAAAACTGTTTTTT

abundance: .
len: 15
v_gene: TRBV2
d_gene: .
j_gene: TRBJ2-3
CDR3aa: CASARRALSTDTQYF
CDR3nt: TGTGCCAGCGCCCGAAGGGCCCTTAGCACAGATACGCAGTATTTT

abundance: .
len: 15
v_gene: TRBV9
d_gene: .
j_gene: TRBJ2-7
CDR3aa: CASSVGSGTTYEQYF
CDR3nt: TGTGCCAGCAGCGTAGGTAGCGGCACAACCTACGAGCAGTACTTC

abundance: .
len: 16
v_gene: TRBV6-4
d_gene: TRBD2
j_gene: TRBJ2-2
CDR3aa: CASSDWGTSGNGELFF
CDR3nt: TGTGCCAGCAGTGACTGGGGGACTAGCGGGAACGGGGAGCTGTTTTTT

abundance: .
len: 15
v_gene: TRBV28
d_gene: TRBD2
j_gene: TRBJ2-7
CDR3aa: CASSLGREAVYEQYF
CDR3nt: TGTGCCAGCAGCCTGGGGCGGGAGGCCGTCTACGAGCAGTACTTC

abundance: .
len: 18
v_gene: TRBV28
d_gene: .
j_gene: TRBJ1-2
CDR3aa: CASSSLPGTLIGPGGYTF
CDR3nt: TGTGCCAGCAGTTCCCTCCCTGGGACGCTGATCGGCCCTGGTGGCTACACCTTC

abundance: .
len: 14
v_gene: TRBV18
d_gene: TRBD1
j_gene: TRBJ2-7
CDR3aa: CASSPDRTSYEQYF
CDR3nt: TGTGCCAGCTCGCCGGACAGGACCTCCTACGAGCAGTACTTC

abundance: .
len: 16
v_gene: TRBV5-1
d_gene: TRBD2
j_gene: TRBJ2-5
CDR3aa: CASSLGTSAIQETQYF
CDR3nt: TGCGCCAGCAGCCTCGGGACTAGCGCGATCCAAGAGACCCAGTACTTC

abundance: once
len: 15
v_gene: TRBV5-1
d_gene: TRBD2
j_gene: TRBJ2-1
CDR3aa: CASSGLAGAWNEQFF
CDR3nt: TGCGCCAGCAGTGGTCTAGCGGGGGCCTGGAATGAGCAGTTCTTC

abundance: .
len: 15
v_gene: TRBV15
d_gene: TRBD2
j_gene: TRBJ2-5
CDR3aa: CATSRGITSEETQYF
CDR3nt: TGTGCCACCAGCAGAGGAATAACTAGCGAAGAGACCCAGTACTTC

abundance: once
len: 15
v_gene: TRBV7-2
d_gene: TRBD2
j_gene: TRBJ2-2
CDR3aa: CASRPTSGNTGELFF
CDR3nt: TGTGCCAGCAGGCCCACTAGCGGCAACACCGGGGAGCTGTTTTTT

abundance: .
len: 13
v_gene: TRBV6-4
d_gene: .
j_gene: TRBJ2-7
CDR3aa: CASSPPVAYEQYF
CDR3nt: TGTGCCAGCAGTCCCCCCGTGGCTTACGAGCAGTACTTC

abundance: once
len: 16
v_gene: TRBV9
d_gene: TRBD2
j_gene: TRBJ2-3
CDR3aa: CASSVKASGSTDTQYF
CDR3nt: TGTGCCAGCAGCGTAAAGGCTAGCGGGAGCACAGATACGCAGTATTTT

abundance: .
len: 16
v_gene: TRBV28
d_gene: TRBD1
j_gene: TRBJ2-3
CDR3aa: CASSKDRGVRGDTQYF
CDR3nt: TGTGCCAGCAGTAAGGACAGGGGTGTTCGGGGAGATACGCAGTATTTT

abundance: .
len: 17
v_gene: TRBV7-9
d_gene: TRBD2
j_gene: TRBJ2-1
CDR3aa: CASSLGASGRAAREQFF
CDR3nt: TGTGCCAGCAGCTTAGGTGCTAGCGGGAGGGCCGCTCGTGAGCAGTTCTTC

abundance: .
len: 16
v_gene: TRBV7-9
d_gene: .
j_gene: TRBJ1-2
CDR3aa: CASSLVTIGTNYGYTF
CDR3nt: TGTGCCAGCAGCTTAGTGACAATCGGGACTAACTATGGCTACACCTTC

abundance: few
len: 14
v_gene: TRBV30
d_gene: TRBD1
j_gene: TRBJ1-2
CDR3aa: CAWRTGTGLYGYTF
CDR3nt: TGTGCCTGGAGAACCGGGACAGGCCTCTATGGCTACACCTTC

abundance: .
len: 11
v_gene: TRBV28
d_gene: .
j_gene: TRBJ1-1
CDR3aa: CASQTPTEAFF
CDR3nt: TGTGCCAGCCAAACCCCCACTGAAGCTTTCTTT

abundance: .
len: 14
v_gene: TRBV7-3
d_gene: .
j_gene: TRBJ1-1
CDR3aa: CASSLMGGDTEAFF
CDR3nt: TGTGCCAGCAGCCTTATGGGAGGGGACACTGAAGCTTTCTTT

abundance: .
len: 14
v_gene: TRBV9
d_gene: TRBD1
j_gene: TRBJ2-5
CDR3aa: CASTQGTGGRAQYF
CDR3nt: TGTGCCAGCACCCAAGGGACAGGAGGTCGGGCCCAGTACTTC

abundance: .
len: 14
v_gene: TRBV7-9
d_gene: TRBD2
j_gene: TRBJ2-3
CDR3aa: CASRGTTITDTQYF
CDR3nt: TGTGCCAGCAGAGGGACTACCATCACAGATACGCAGTATTTT

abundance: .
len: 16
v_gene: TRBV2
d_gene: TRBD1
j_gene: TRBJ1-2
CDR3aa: CATDPGQGASRGGYTF
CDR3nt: TGTGCCACCGACCCGGGACAGGGGGCTTCCAGGGGTGGCTACACCTTC

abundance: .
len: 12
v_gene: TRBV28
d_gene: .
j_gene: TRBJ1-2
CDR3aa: CASSPQTRGYTF
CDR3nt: TGTGCCAGCAGTCCCCAGACACGTGGCTACACCTTC

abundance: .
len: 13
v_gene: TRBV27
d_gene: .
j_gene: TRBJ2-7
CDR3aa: CASSPDIFYEQYF
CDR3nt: TGTGCCAGCAGTCCAGACATCTTCTACGAGCAGTACTTC

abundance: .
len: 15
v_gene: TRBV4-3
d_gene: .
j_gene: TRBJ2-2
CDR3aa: CASSQGGGRTGELFF
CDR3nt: TGCGCCAGCAGCCAAGGAGGGGGGCGCACCGGGGAGCTGTTTTTT

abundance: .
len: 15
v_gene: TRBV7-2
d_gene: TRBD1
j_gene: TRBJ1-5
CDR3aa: CASSAHRGDNQPQHF
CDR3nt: TGTGCCAGCAGCGCGCACAGGGGGGACAATCAGCCCCAGCATTTT

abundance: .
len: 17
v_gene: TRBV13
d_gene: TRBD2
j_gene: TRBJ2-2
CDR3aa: CASSLGGLAGVAGELFF
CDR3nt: TGTGCCAGCAGCTTAGGGGGACTAGCGGGTGTTGCCGGGGAGCTGTTTTTT

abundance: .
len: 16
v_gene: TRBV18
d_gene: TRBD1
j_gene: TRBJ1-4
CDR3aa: CASHRDRLSTNEKLFF
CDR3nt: TGTGCCAGCCATCGGGACAGGCTCTCAACTAATGAAAAACTGTTTTTT

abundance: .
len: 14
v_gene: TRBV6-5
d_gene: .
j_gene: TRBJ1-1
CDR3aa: CASSYGTHNTEAFF
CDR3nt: TGTGCCAGCAGTTACGGGACACACAACACTGAAGCTTTCTTT